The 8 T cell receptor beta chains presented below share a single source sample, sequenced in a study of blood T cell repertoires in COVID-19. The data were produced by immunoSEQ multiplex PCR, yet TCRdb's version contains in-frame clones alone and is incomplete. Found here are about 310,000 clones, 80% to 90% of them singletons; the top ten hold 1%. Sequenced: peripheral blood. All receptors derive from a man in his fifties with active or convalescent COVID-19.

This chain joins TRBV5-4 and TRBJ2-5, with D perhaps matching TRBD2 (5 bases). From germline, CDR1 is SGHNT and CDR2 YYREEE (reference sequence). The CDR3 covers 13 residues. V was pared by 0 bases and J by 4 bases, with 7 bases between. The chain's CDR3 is CASSLGSAETQYF. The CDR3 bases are TGTGCCAGCAGCTTGGGTAGCGCAGAGACCCAGTACTTC. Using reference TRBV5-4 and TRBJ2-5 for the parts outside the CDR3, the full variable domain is ETGVTQSPTHLIKTRGQQVTLRCSSQSGHNTVSWYQQALGQGPQFIFQYYREEENGRGNFPPRFSGLQFPNYSSELNVNALELDDSALYLCASSLGSAETQYFGPGTRLLVL.

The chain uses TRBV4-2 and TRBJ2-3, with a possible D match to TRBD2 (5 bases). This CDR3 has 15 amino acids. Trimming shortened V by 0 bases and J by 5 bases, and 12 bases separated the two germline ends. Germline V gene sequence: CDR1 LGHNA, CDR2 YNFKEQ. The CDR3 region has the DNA TGTGCCAGCAGCCAAGAAGCGGACTTACTAGATACGCAGTATTTT. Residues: CASSQEADLLDTQYF.

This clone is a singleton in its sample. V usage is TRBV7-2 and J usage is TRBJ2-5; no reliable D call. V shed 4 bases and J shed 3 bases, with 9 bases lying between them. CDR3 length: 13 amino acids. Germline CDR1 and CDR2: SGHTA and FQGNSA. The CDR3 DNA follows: TGTGCCAGCAGCTCCCGAGTGAAAGAGACCCAGTACTTC. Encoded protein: CASSSRVKETQYF.

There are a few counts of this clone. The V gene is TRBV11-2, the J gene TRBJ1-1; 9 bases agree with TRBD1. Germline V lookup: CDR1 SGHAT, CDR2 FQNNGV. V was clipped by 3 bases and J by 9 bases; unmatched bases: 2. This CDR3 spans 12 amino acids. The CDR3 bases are TGTGCCAGCAGCTTCGGACAGGGGCAAGCTTTCTTT. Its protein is CASSFGQGQAFF.

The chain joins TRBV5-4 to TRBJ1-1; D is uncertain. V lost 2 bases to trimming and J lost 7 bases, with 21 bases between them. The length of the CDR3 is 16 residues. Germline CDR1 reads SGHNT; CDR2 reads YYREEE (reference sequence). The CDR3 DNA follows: TGTGCCAGCAGCTTCGGTGGTCTCGCGACATACGTTGAAGCTTTCTTT. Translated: CASSFGGLATYVEAFF.

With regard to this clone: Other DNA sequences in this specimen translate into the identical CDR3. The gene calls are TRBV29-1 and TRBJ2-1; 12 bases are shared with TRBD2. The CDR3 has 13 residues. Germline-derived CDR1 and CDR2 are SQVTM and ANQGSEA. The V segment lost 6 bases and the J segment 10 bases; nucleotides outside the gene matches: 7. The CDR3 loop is CSVALAGGREQFF. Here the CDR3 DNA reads TGCAGCGTCGCGCTAGCGGGGGGGAGGGAGCAGTTCTTC.

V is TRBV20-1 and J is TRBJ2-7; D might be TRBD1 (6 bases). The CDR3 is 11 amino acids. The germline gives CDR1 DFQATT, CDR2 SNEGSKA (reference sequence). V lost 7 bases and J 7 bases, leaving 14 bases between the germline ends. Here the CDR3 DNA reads TGCAGTGGGGGAACAGGGTATGAGCAGTACTTC. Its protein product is CSGGTGYEQYF.

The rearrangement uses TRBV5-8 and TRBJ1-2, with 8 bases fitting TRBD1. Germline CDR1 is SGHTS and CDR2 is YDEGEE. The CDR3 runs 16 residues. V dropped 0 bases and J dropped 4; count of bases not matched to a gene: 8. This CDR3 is CASSLAGQGFGYGYTF. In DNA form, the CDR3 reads TGTGCCAGCAGCTTGGCCGGACAGGGTTTCGGCTATGGCTACACCTTC.